Sequencing of this T cell receptor (beta chain) was carried out in a study of STAT5B mutations in CD4+ large granular lymphocyte leukemia. The CDR3 has 13 amino acids. Germline V gene lookup returns CDR1 SGHDT and CDR2 YYEEEE. Trimming pared 2 bases from V and 8 bases from J, leaving 10 bases between. Controls came from buffy coats of healthy blood donors. Methods used by the authors: Productive clonotypes were detectable down to 2.59 x 10-5 frequency. The table came from immunoSEQ multiplex PCR; TCRdb's copy has only in-frame clones and leaves some out. That table supplies the V and J calls and clone size; D and trimming were determined from the DNA. The profile shows 20,000 or so clones, around 80% of them singletons.

V gene TRBV5-6 combines with J gene TRBJ1-4, with a weak D call TRBD1 (6 bases). Sequencing was carried out using CD4+ T cells from blood buffy coats. The receptor was derived from a human donor in good health. Here the CDR3 reads CASSLQGREKLFF. Here the CDR3 DNA reads TGTGCCAGCAGCTTACAGGGACGGGAAAAACTGTTTTTT.